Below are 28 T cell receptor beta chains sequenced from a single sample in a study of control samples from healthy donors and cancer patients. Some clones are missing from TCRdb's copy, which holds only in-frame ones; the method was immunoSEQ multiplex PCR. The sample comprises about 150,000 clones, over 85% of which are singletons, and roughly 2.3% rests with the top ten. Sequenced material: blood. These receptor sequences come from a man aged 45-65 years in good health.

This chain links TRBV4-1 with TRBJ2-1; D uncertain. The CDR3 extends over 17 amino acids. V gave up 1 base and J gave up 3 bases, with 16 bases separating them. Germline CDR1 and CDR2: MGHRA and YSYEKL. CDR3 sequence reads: CASSQGARAKIYNEQFF. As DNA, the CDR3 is TGCGCCAGCAGCCAAGGAGCTAGGGCGAAGATCTACAATGAGCAGTTCTTC.

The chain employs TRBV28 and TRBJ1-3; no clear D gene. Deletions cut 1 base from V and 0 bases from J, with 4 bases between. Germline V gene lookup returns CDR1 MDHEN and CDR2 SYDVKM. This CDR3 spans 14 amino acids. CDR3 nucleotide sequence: TGTGCCAGCAGTTTATACGGCTCTGGAAACACCATATATTTT. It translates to CASSLYGSGNTIYF.

CDR3 amino acids: CASRGDKAYNEQFF. CDR3 DNA: TGTGCCAGCAGGGGGGACAAGGCCTACAATGAGCAGTTCTTC. This chain uses TRBV6-5 with TRBJ2-1; tentatively, D is TRBD1 (6 bases). Looked up from germline, CDR1 is MNHEY and CDR2 is SVGAGI. There are 14 residues in the CDR3. Trimming stripped 6 bases from V and 2 bases from J, with 11 bases between.

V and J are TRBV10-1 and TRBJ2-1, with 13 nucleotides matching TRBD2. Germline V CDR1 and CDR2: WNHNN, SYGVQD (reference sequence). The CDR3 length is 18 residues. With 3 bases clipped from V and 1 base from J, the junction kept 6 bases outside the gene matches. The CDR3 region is CASSETSGRARSYNEQFF. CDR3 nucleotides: TGCGCCAGCAGTGAAACTAGCGGGAGGGCCCGGTCCTACAATGAGCAGTTCTTC.

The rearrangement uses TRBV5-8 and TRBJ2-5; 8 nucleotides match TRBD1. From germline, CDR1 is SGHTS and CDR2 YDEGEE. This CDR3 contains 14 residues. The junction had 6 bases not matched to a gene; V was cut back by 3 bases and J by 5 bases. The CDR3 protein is CASSSRTGLETQYF. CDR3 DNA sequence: TGTGCCAGCAGCTCACGGACAGGGCTGGAGACCCAGTACTTC.

CDR3 DNA: TGTGCCAGTACCCACCGGGACTTCTATGGCTACACCTTC. Its translation: CASTHRDFYGYTF. The chain has TRBV19 and TRBJ1-2; perhaps TRBD1 as D (5 bases). Per the germline V gene, CDR1 is LNHDA and CDR2 is SQIVND (reference sequence). V was trimmed by 7 bases and J by 4 bases, leaving 13 bases between them. The CDR3 is 13 amino acids.

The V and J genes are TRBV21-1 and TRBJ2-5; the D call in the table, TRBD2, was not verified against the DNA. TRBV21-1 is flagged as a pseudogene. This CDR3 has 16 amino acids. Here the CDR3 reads CASSIVPSGTQETQYF. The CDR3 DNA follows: TGTGCCAGCAGCATAGTTCCTAGCGGAACGCAAGAGACCCAGTACTTC.

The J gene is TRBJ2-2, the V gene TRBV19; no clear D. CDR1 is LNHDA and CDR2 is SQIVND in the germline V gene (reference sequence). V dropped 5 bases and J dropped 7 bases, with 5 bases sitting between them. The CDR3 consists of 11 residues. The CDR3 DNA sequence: TGTGCCAGTAGTGGGTACGGGGAGCTGTTTTTT. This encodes CASSGYGELFF. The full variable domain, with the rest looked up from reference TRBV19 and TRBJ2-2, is DGGITQSPKYLFRKEGQNVTLSCEQNLNHDAMYWYRQDPGQGLRLIYYSQIVNDFQKGDIAEGYSVSREKKESFPLTVTSAQKNPTAFYLCASSGYGELFFGEGSRLTVL.

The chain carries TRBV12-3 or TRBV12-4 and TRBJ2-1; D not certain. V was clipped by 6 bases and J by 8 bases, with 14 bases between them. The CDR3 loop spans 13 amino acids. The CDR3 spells CASRPPSRYEQFF. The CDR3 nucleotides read TGTGCCAGCAGACCCCCGAGTAGGTATGAGCAGTTCTTC.

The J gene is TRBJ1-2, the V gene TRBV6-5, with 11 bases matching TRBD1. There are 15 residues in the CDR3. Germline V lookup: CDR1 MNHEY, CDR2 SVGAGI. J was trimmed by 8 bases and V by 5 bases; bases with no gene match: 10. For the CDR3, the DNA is TGTGCCAGCAGTCCCCCGGACAGGGGGCTGGGAGGCTACACCTTC. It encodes CASSPPDRGLGGYTF.

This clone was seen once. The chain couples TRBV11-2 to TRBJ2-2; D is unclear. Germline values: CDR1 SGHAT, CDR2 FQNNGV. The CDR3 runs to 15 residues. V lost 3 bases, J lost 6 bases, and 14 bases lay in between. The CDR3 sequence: CASSFNSRVSGELFF. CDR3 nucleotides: TGTGCCAGCAGCTTTAATAGTAGGGTATCCGGGGAGCTGTTTTTT.

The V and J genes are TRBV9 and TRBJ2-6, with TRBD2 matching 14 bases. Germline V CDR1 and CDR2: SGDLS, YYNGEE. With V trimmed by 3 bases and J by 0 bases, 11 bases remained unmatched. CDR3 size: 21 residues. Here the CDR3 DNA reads TGTGCCAGCAGCGCTAAGACTAGCGGGAGGGTGGGGAGCTCTGGGGCCAACGTCCTGACTTTC. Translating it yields CASSAKTSGRVGSSGANVLTF.

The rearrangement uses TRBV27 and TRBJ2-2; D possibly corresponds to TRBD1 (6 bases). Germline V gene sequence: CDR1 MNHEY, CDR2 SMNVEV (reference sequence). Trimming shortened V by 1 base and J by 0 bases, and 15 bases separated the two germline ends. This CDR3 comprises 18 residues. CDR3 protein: CASSLWPPGHANTGELFF. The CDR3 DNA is TGTGCCAGCAGTTTATGGCCCCCGGGACACGCGAACACCGGGGAGCTGTTTTTT.

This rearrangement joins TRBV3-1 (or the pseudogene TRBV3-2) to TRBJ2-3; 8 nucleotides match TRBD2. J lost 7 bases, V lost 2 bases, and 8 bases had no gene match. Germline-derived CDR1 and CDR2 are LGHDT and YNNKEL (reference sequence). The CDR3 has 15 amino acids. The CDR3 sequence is CASSQSGGVSYTQYF. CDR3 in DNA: TGTGCCAGCAGCCAATCGGGAGGGGTGTCATATACGCAGTATTTT.

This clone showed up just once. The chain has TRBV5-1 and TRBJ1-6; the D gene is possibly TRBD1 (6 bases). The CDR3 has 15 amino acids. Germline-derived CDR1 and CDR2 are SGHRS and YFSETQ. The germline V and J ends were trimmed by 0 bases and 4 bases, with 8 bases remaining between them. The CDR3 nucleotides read TGCGCCAGCAGCTTGGGGACAGCTTATAATTCACCCCTCCACTTT. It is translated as CASSLGTAYNSPLHF.

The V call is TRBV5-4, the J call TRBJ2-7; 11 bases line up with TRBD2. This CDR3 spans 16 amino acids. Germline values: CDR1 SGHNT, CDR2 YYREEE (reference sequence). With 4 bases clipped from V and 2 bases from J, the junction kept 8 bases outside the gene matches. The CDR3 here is CASSLGGTSGTYEQYF. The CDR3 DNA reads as TGTGCCAGCAGCCTCGGCGGGACTAGCGGAACCTACGAGCAGTACTTC.

The CDR3 nucleotides are TGTGCCAGCAGTTATCGGGACACCTCTGGAAACACCATATATTTT. Translation gives CASSYRDTSGNTIYF. The chain has TRBV6-6 and TRBJ1-3; possibly TRBD1 for D (6 bases). The CDR3 covers 15 residues. V lost 3 bases to trimming and J lost 0 bases, with 9 bases between them. The germline gives CDR1 MNHNY, CDR2 SVGAGI (reference sequence).

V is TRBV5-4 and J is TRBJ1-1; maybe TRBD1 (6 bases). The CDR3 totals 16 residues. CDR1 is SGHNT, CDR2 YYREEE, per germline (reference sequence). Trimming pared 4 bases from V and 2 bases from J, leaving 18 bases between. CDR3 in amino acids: CASSPSGQGINTEAFF. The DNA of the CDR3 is TGTGCCAGCAGCCCTTCGGGGCAGGGGATTAACACTGAAGCTTTCTTT.

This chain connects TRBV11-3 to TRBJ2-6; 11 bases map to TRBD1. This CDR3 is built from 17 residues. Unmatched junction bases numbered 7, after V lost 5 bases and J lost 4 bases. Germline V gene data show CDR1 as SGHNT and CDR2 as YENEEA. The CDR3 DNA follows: TGTGCCAGCAGCCCTGGACAGGGGGCGCGCGGGGCCAACGTCCTGACTTTC. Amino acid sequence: CASSPGQGARGANVLTF.

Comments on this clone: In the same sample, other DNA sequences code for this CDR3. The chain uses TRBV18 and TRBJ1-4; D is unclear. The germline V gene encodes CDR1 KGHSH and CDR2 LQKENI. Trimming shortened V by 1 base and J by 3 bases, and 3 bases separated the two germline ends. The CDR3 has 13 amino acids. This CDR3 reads CASSPQSNEKLFF. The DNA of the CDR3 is TGTGCCAGCTCACCACAATCTAATGAAAAACTGTTTTTT. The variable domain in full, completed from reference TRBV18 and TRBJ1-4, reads NAGVMQNPRHLVRRRGQEARLRCSPMKGHSHVYWYRQLPEEGLKFMVYLQKENIIDESGMPKERFSAEFPKEGPSILRIQQVVRGDSAAYFCASSPQSNEKLFFGSGTQLSVL.

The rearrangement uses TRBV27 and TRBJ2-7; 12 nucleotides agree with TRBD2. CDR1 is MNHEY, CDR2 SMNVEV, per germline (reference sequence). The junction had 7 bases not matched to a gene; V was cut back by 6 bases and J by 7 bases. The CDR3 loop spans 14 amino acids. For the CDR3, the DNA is TGTGCCAGCAGCAGACTAGCGGGAGTAGAAGAGCAGTACTTC. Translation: CASSRLAGVEEQYF.

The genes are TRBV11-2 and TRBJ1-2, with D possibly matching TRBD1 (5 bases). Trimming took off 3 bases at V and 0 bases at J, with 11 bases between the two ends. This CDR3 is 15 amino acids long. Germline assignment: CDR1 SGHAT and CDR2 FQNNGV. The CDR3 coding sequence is TGTGCCAGCAGCTTCTCTCGGGGGACTAACTATGGCTACACCTTC. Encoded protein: CASSFSRGTNYGYTF.

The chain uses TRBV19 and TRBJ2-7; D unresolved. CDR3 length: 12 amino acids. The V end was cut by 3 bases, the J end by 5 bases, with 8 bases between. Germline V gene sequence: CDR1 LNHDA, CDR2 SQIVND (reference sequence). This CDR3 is CASSMNNHEQYF. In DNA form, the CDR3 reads TGTGCCAGTAGTATGAACAACCACGAGCAGTACTTC.

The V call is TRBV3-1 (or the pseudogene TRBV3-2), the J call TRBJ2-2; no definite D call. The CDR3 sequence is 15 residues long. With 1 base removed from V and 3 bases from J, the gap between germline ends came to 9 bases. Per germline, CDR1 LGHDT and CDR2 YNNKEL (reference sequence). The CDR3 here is CASSQALWDTGELFF. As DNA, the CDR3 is TGTGCCAGCAGCCAAGCTTTGTGGGACACCGGGGAGCTGTTTTTT.

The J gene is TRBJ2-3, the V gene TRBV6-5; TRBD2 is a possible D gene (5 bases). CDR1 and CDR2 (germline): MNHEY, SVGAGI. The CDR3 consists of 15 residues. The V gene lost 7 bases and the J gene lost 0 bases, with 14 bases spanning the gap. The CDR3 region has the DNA TGTGCCAGCAAATTGTGGGAGCAAAGCACAGATACGCAGTATTTT. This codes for CASKLWEQSTDTQYF.

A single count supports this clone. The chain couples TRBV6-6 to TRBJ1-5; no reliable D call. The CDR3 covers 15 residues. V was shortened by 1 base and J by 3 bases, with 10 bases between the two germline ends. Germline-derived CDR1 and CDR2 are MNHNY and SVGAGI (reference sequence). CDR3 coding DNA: TGTGCCAGCAGTTACTTGAGCGGTTCCAATCAGCCCCAGCATTTT. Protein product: CASSYLSGSNQPQHF.

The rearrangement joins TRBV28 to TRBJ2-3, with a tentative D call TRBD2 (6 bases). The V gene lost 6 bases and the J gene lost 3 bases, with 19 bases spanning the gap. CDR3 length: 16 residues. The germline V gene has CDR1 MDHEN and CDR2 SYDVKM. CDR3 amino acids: CASSLREGGRTDTQYF. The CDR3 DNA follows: TGTGCCAGCAGCCTTCGAGAAGGAGGGCGGACAGATACGCAGTATTTT.

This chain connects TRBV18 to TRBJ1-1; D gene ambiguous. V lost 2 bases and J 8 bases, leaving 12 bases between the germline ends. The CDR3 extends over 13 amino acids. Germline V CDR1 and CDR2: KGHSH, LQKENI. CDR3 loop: CASSPEGVGEAFF. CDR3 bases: TGTGCCAGCTCACCAGAGGGCGTGGGAGAAGCTTTCTTT. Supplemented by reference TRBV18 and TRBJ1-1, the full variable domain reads NAGVMQNPRHLVRRRGQEARLRCSPMKGHSHVYWYRQLPEEGLKFMVYLQKENIIDESGMPKERFSAEFPKEGPSILRIQQVVRGDSAAYFCASSPEGVGEAFFGQGTRLTVV.